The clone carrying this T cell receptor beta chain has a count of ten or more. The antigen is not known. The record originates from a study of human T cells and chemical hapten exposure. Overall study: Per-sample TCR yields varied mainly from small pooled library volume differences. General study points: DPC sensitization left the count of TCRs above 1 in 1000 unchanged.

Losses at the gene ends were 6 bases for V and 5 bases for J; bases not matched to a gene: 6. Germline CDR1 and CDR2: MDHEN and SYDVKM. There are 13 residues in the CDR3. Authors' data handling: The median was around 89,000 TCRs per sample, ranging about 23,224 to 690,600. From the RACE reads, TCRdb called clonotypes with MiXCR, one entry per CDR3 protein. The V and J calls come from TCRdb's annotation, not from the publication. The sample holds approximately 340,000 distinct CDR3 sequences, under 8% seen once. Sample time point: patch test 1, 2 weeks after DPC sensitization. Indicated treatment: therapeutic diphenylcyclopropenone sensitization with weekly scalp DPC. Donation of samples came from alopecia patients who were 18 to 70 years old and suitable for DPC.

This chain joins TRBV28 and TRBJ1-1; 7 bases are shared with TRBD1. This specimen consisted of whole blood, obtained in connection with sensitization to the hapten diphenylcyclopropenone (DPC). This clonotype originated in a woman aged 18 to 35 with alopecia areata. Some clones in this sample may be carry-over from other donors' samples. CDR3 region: CASRLGGDTEAFF. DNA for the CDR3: TGTGCCAGCAGATTAGGGGGCGATACTGAAGCTTTCTTT.